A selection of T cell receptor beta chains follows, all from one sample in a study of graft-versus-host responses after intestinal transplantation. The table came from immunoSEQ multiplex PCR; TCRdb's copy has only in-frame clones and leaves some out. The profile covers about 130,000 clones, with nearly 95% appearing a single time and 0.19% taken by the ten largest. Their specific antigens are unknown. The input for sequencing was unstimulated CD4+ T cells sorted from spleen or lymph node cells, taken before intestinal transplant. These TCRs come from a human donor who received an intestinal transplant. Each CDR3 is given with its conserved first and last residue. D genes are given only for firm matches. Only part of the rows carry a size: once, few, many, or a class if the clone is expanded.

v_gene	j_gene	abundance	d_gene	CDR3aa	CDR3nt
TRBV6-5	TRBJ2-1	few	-	CASRYYNEQFF	TGTGCCAGCAGGTACTACAATGAGCAGTTCTTC
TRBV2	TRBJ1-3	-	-	CASMGGRRGSGNTIYF	TGTGCCAGCATGGGGGGGCGGAGGGGCAGCGGAAACACCATATATTTT
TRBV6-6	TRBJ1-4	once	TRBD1	CASKPPGQSTNEKLFF	TGTGCCAGCAAACCCCCGGGACAGTCAACTAATGAAAAACTGTTTTTT
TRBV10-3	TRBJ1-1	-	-	CAITQGSRSTEAFF	TGTGCCATCACCCAGGGGAGCCGGAGCACTGAAGCTTTCTTT
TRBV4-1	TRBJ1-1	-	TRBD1	CASSQVDRVETEAFF	TGCGCCAGCAGCCAAGTCGACAGGGTAGAGACTGAAGCTTTCTTT
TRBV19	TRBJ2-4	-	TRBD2	CASSISGTSGSPAKNIQYF	TGTGCCAGTAGTATTTCAGGGACTAGCGGGAGCCCCGCCAAAAACATTCAGTACTTC
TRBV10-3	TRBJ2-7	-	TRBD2	CAISESTLAGYEQYF	TGTGCCATCAGTGAGTCGACTCTAGCGGGCTACGAGCAGTACTTC
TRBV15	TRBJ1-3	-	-	CATSDRLGSGNTIYF	TGTGCCACCAGCGACCGCCTAGGGTCTGGAAACACCATATATTTT
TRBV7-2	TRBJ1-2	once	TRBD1	CASSKDREGYGYTF	TGTGCCAGCAGCAAAGACAGGGAGGGGTATGGCTACACCTTC
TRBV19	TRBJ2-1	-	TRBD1	CASSSQVGTANEQFF	TGTGCCAGTAGTTCCCAGGTGGGGACAGCCAATGAGCAGTTCTTC
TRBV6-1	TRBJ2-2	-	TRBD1	CASRAGGTGELFF	TGTGCCAGCAGAGCAGGGGGCACCGGGGAGCTGTTTTTT
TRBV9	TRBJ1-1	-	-	CASSPFDSLDTEAFF	TGTGCCAGCAGCCCCTTTGACTCCCTGGACACTGAAGCTTTCTTT
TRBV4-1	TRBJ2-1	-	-	CASSQASPGLGGYNEQFF	TGCGCCAGCAGCCAAGCAAGTCCCGGGTTGGGGGGCTACAATGAGCAGTTCTTC
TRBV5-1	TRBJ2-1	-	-	CASSLLSLQLNEQFF	TGCGCCAGCAGCTTGTTGTCCCTTCAATTGAATGAGCAGTTCTTC
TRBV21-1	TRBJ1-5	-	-	CASSPQTGELDQPQHF	TGTGCCAGCAGCCCCCAGACAGGGGAGTTGGATCAGCCCCAGCATTTT
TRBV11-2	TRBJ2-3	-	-	CASSLGRGGGTDTQYF	TGTGCCAGCAGCTTAGGAAGGGGCGGGGGCACAGATACGCAGTATTTT
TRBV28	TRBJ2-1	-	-	CASSLWTAYNEQFF	TGTGCCAGCAGTCTTTGGACAGCCTACAATGAGCAGTTCTTC
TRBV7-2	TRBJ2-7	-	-	CASSLDAGTYEQYF	TGTGCCAGCAGCTTAGACGCAGGGACCTACGAGCAGTACTTC
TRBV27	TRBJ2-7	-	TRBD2	CASSAASGRDYEQYF	TGTGCCAGCAGTGCCGCTAGCGGGAGGGATTACGAGCAGTACTTC
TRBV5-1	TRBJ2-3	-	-	CASSSEISADTQYF	TGCGCCAGCAGCTCAGAAATTTCGGCAGATACGCAGTATTTT
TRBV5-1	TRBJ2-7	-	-	CASSLGASGLYEQYF	TGCGCCAGCAGCTTAGGGGCATCCGGCCTCTACGAGCAGTACTTC
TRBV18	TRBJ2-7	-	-	CASSPSRGSWASYEQYF	TGTGCCAGCTCACCAAGCCGGGGTTCCTGGGCATCCTACGAGCAGTACTTC
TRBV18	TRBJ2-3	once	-	CASSPAGTDTQYF	TGTGCCAGCTCACCAGCAGGCACAGATACGCAGTATTTT
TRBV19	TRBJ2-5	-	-	CASSSASEWETQYF	TGTGCCAGTAGTTCGGCTAGTGAATGGGAGACCCAGTACTTC
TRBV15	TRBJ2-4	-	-	CATSRDTGGVSYIQYF	TGTGCCACCAGCAGAGATACGGGGGGCGTATCGTACATTCAGTACTTC
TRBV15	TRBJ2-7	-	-	CATSRDLSPTEQYF	TGTGCCACCAGCAGAGATCTAAGTCCTACCGAGCAGTACTTC
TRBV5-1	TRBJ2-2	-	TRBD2	CASSLGLAGLTGELFF	TGCGCCAGCAGCTTGGGACTAGCGGGCCTCACCGGGGAGCTGTTTTTT
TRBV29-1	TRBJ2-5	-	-	CSVQGEVAQYF	TGCAGCGTGCAGGGGGAGGTCGCCCAGTACTTC
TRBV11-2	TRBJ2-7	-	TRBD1	CASTRQGPGEQYF	TGTGCCAGCACCCGACAGGGGCCGGGGGAGCAGTACTTC
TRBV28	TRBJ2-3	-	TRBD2	CASSFGTSGTDTQYF	TGTGCCAGCAGTTTCGGGACTAGCGGCACAGATACGCAGTATTTT
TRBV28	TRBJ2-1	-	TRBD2	CASSFPSVAGGKNEQFF	TGTGCCAGCAGTTTCCCCTCGGTAGCGGGAGGGAAAAATGAGCAGTTCTTC
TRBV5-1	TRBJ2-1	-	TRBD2	CASSPGLAGYNEQFF	TGCGCCAGCAGCCCGGGACTAGCGGGCTACAATGAGCAGTTCTTC
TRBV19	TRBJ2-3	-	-	CASSVRGADTQYF	TGTGCCAGTAGCGTCCGAGGGGCAGATACGCAGTATTTT
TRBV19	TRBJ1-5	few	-	CASSNRTNQPQHF	TGTGCCAGTAGTAACAGGACAAATCAGCCCCAGCATTTT
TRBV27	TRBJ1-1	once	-	CASSPLSPFGQGLTEAFF	TGTGCCAGCAGTCCCTTATCACCTTTCGGGCAGGGTCTCACTGAAGCTTTCTTT
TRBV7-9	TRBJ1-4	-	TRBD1	CASSLAPPGGAKEKLFF	TGTGCCAGCAGCTTAGCGCCTCCAGGGGGCGCTAAGGAAAAACTGTTTTTT
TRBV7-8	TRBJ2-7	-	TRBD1	CASSGDLGQGVYEQYF	TGTGCCAGCAGCGGCGACCTCGGACAGGGGGTCTACGAGCAGTACTTC
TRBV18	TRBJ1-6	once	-	CASSPLPRQVGSYNSPLHF	TGTGCCAGCTCACCACTACCAAGACAAGTGGGCTCCTATAATTCACCCCTCCACTTT
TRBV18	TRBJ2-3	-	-	CASSPSGGGTTSTDTQYF	TGTGCCAGCTCACCCTCAGGGGGCGGGACTACTAGCACAGATACGCAGTATTTT
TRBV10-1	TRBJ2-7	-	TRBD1	CASSSGQGYLGEQYF	TGCGCCAGCAGTTCGGGACAGGGTTATCTTGGCGAGCAGTACTTC
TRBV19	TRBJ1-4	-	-	CASSSAANEKLFF	TGTGCCAGTTCGAGCGCAGCTAATGAAAAACTGTTTTTT
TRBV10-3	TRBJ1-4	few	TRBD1	CAISAGTGAEKLFF	TGTGCCATCAGCGCCGGGACAGGGGCGGAAAAACTGTTTTTT